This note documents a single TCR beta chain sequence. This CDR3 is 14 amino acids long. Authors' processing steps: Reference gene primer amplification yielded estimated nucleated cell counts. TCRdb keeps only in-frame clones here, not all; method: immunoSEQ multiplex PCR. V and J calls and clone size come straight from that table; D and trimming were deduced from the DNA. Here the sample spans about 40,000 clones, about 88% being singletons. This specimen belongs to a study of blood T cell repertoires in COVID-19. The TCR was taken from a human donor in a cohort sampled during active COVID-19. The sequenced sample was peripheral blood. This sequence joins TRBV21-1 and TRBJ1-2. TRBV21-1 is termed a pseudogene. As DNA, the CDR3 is TGTGCCAGCAGCAAAGAGGCGGGAAAGAGGGGCTACACCTTC. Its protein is CASSKEAGKRGYTF.